Sequencing of this TCR beta chain was carried out in a study of blood T cells in healthy people across ages. This clonotype was observed many times. Germline values: CDR1 DFQATT, CDR2 SNEGSKA (reference sequence). There are 13 residues in the CDR3. V lost 5 bases, J lost 4 bases, and 7 bases stayed unmatched. A J-beta primer mix and a sample-barcoded 5' primer were used in a second PCR of about 6 to 12 cycles. TCRdb fed the 5' RACE reads into MiXCR, producing one record per CDR3 protein. The sample includes roughly 900,000 distinct CDR3 sequences, 29% of them seen just once. The sequencing sample was made of blood. The source is a woman over 75 in good health. The chain combines TRBV20-1 with TRBJ2-7; TRBD1 agrees at 8 bases. This CDR3 is CSAWTGKGYEQYF. CDR3 nucleotides: TGCAGTGCTTGGACAGGGAAGGGGTACGAGCAGTACTTC.